The present T cell receptor beta chain was sequenced within a study of naive and memory T cell subsets. The ends lost 5 bases at V and 0 bases at J; junction bases unmatched: 7. Germline V gives CDR1 SGHTA, CDR2 FQGNSA. This CDR3 spans 16 amino acids. An equimolar mix of two oligonucleotides served as the beta constant-region primer for TRBC1 and TRBC2. Four rounds of PCR amplified the ligated cDNA using nested alpha and beta constant-region primers plus SP2. One entry per CDR3 protein, called by TCRdb with MiXCR from the UMI-ligation and nested PCR reads. The sample lists about 120,000 distinct CDR3 sequences, approximately 37% occurring once.

This clonotype originated in a human donor in good health. The chain joins TRBV7-2 to TRBJ2-3; 8 nucleotides match TRBD2. Sequencing was done on a sample of central memory CD4+ T cells from blood. DNA of the CDR3: TGTGCCAGCAGCCTCAACCCTAGCGGGAGCACAGATACGCAGTATTTT. Its protein is CASSLNPSGSTDTQYF.